The 21 T cell receptor beta chains below come from one sample, sequenced in a study of blood T cell repertoires in COVID-19. Data came from immunoSEQ multiplex PCR; TCRdb stores just in-frame clones and leaves some out. The data show under 300,000 clones, roughly three quarters seen once. Sequenced input: peripheral blood. The origin of the receptors is a woman in her 40s with active or convalescent COVID-19.

The rearrangement joins TRBV5-6 to TRBJ2-2; TRBD1 is a possible D gene (5 bases). This CDR3 is built from 15 residues. Germline V CDR1 and CDR2: SGHDT, YYEEEE. Trimming cost V 2 bases and J 6 bases, with 14 bases left between them. DNA of the CDR3: TGTGCCAGCAGCTTTCAGGGTGTGGGGTCCGGGGAGCTGTTTTTT. This encodes CASSFQGVGSGELFF.

The chain uses TRBV5-4 and TRBJ2-3; TRBD2 matches at 7 bases. The CDR3 spans 17 residues. The J segment lost 3 bases and the V segment lost 0 bases, leaving 10 bases of the junction unmatched. CDR1 is SGHNT, CDR2 YYREEE, per germline (reference sequence). Here the CDR3 reads CASSLAKSGAGTDTQYF. In DNA, the CDR3 is TGTGCCAGCAGCTTGGCCAAGAGCGGGGCGGGGACAGATACGCAGTATTTT.

The chain recombines TRBV7-6 with TRBJ2-7; D gene ambiguous. CDR1 is SGHVS, CDR2 FNYEAQ, per germline. The CDR3 length is 15 residues. V gave up 1 base and J gave up 2 bases, with 12 bases separating them. The CDR3 region has the DNA TGTGCCAGCAGCTTAGATTATGACAAAACCTACGAGCAGTACTTC. As protein: CASSLDYDKTYEQYF.

V gene TRBV30 combines with J gene TRBJ2-4, with D maybe TRBD1 (6 bases). Trimming stripped 6 bases from V and 1 base from J, with 13 bases between. The germline V gene has CDR1 GTSNPN and CDR2 SVGIG (reference sequence). The CDR3 extends over 14 amino acids. DNA of the CDR3: TGTGCCTGTACTCCTCAGGGGGCCAAAAACATTCAGTACTTC. This encodes CACTPQGAKNIQYF.

The rearrangement joins TRBV30 to TRBJ1-5, with a tentative D call TRBD1 (6 bases). V lost 7 bases and J 2 bases, leaving 15 bases between the germline ends. The CDR3 length is 14 residues. Germline V lookup: CDR1 GTSNPN, CDR2 SVGIG (reference sequence). The CDR3 DNA reads TGTGCCTTTGGGCAGGGGAAGGGCAATCAGCCCCAGCATTTT. It translates to CAFGQGKGNQPQHF. Full variable domain (rest looked up from reference TRBV30 and TRBJ1-5): SQTIHQWPATLVQPVGSPLSLECTVEGTSNPNLYWYRQAAGRGLQLLFYSVGIGQISSEVPQNLSASRPQDRQFILSSKKLLLSDSGFYLCAFGQGKGNQPQHFGDGTRLSIL.

The gene calls are TRBV28 and TRBJ1-3; no reliable D call. Between the trimmed V and J ends, which lost 7 bases and 2 bases, there was a span of 27 bases. This CDR3 comprises 19 residues. Germline V gives CDR1 MDHEN, CDR2 SYDVKM. CDR3: CASTKPRGTGSFAGNTIYF. CDR3 DNA: TGTGCCAGCACTAAACCCCGGGGAACGGGGAGCTTTGCTGGAAACACCATATATTTT.

The CDR3 region is CASSLDPAGVVRGYTF. CDR3 nucleotides: TGTGCCAGCAGCTTAGATCCCGCAGGGGTGGTTCGCGGCTACACCTTC. The chain employs TRBV11-2 and TRBJ1-2; maybe TRBD1 (6 bases). V lost 0 bases, J lost 8 bases, and 19 bases lay in between. Germline V gene sequence: CDR1 SGHAT, CDR2 FQNNGV. The CDR3 runs to 16 residues.

This chain links TRBV2 with TRBJ2-5; 10 nucleotides align to TRBD1. The trim removed 6 bases at V and 2 bases at J, leaving 6 bases unmatched. Per the germline V gene, CDR1 is SNHLY and CDR2 is FYNNEI. The CDR3 has 15 residues. The CDR3, as DNA: TGTGCCAGCAGCGTGGACAGGGGGATACAAGAGACCCAGTACTTC. As protein: CASSVDRGIQETQYF.

This clone was seen a few times. The chain has TRBV10-3 and TRBJ2-5; tentatively, D is TRBD2 (5 bases). V lost 3 bases, J lost 7 bases, and 9 bases lay in between. Germline V gives CDR1 ENHRY, CDR2 SYGVKD. This CDR3 comprises 12 residues. The CDR3: CAISDHRGTQYF. CDR3 sequence (DNA): TGTGCCATCAGTGATCATCGGGGGACCCAGTACTTC.

This chain uses TRBV20-1 with TRBJ2-3; D is unresolved. The CDR3 runs to 11 residues. Germline CDR1 DFQATT, CDR2 SNEGSKA (reference sequence). V lost 3 bases and J 6 bases, leaving 7 bases between the germline ends. CDR3: CSARGVDTQYF. DNA of the CDR3: TGCAGTGCTAGGGGCGTGGATACGCAGTATTTT.

CDR3 loop: CASSQGTAQHEQYF. CDR3 bases: TGCGCCAGCAGCCAAGGGACAGCCCAACACGAGCAGTACTTC. The J gene is TRBJ2-7, the V gene TRBV4-1; tentatively, D is TRBD1 (6 bases). The CDR3 is made up of 14 amino acids. Germline CDR1 reads MGHRA; CDR2 reads YSYEKL. Trimming removed 1 base at V and 5 bases at J, with 12 bases between.

The chain joins TRBV7-3 to TRBJ1-2, with TRBD1 matching 7 bases. The CDR3 has 15 amino acids. Germline CDR1 and CDR2: SGHTA and FQGTGA. The V and J ends lost 0 bases and 4 bases, in that order; junction bases with no gene match: 5. CDR3 in DNA: TGTGCCAGCAGCTTAACGACAGGGAGCAGCTATGGCTACACCTTC. It specifies CASSLTTGSSYGYTF. Supplemented by reference TRBV7-3 and TRBJ1-2, the full variable domain reads GAGVSQTPSNKVTEKGKYVELRCDPISGHTALYWYRQSLGQGPEFLIYFQGTGAADDSGLPNDRFFAVRPEGSVSTLKIQRTERGDSAVYLCASSLTTGSSYGYTFGSGTRLTVV.

In this sample, this clone turned up a few times. The chain carries TRBV4-1 and TRBJ1-1, with D possibly being TRBD1 (6 bases). The V gene's germline CDR1 is MGHRA and CDR2 YSYEKL. The CDR3 is 16 residues long. V shed 5 bases and J shed 2 bases, with 18 bases lying between them. The CDR3, as DNA: TGCGCCAGCAGCACCGCCCCGGGACACCTCAACACTGAAGCTTTCTTT. This encodes CASSTAPGHLNTEAFF.

For the CDR3, the DNA is TGCGCCAGCAGCTCCCTAGCGGGGGGAACAGATACGCAGTATTTT. This encodes CASSSLAGGTDTQYF. This chain connects TRBV5-1 to TRBJ2-3, with 11 bases that match TRBD2. V lost 3 bases to trimming and J lost 3 bases; unmatched junction nucleotides: 3. CDR1 SGHRS and CDR2 YFSETQ come from the germline V gene. This CDR3 comprises 15 residues.

V usage is TRBV19 and J usage is TRBJ1-4; D is uncertain. V lost 5 bases and J 5 bases, leaving 12 bases between the germline ends. CDR1 and CDR2 (germline): LNHDA, SQIVND (reference sequence). CDR3 length: 14 amino acids. CDR3: CASSSSGGNEKLFF. CDR3 in DNA: TGTGCCAGTAGTTCGTCTGGAGGGAATGAAAAACTGTTTTTT.

The chain employs TRBV11-2 and TRBJ1-1, with a tentative D call TRBD1 (5 bases). Germline values: CDR1 SGHAT, CDR2 FQNNGV. The CDR3 spans 13 residues. V was trimmed by 3 bases and J by 3 bases, leaving 8 bases between them. For the CDR3, the DNA is TGTGCCAGCAGCTTCGGGGACTACACTGAAGCTTTCTTT. As protein: CASSFGDYTEAFF.

This clone was counted between two and nine times. The J gene is TRBJ2-1, the V gene TRBV7-9, with 7 positions matching TRBD1. V lost 5 bases to trimming and J lost 3 bases; unmatched junction nucleotides: 7. The CDR3 spans 15 residues. CDR1 and CDR2 from the germline V gene are SEHNR and FQNEAQ (reference sequence). The CDR3 sequence: CASSPRGQNYNEQFF. The CDR3, as DNA: TGTGCCAGCAGCCCGAGGGGGCAGAACTACAATGAGCAGTTCTTC. The whole variable domain, filled in from reference TRBV7-9 and TRBJ2-1, reads DTGVSQNPRHKITKRGQNVTFRCDPISEHNRLYWYRQTLGQGPEFLTYFQNEAQLEKSRLLSDRFSAERPKGSFSTLEIQRTEQGDSAMYLCASSPRGQNYNEQFFGPGTRLTVL.

This chain's CDR3 is CSVGQSTNEKLFF. CDR3 bases: TGCAGCGTGGGACAATCAACTAATGAAAAACTGTTTTTT. The J gene is TRBJ1-4, the V gene TRBV29-1, with a possible D match to TRBD1 (6 bases). Germline V gene data show CDR1 as SQVTM and CDR2 as ANQGSEA. Between the trimmed V and J ends, which lost 6 bases and 0 bases, there was a span of 8 bases. The CDR3 runs to 13 residues.

CDR3 in amino acids: CASRRLLHF. The DNA for the CDR3 is TGTGCCAGCCGACGACTCCTCCACTTT. The chain employs TRBV21-1 and TRBJ1-6. TRBV21-1 is classified as a pseudogene. The CDR3 covers 9 residues.

The chain employs TRBV5-1 and TRBJ2-1, with 9 bases matching TRBD1. V dropped 4 bases and J dropped 3; count of bases not matched to a gene: 2. Per the germline V gene, CDR1 is SGHRS and CDR2 is YFSETQ. The CDR3 contains 14 residues. The CDR3 sequence: CASSPGQGYNEQFF. DNA for the CDR3: TGCGCCAGCAGCCCGGGACAGGGCTACAATGAGCAGTTCTTC.

This clone was picked up one time. The rearrangement links TRBV4-1 to TRBJ2-3; a possible D gene is TRBD2 (6 bases). V shed 1 base and J shed 3 bases, with 8 bases lying between them. The length of the CDR3 is 14 residues. Germline CDR1 and CDR2: MGHRA and YSYEKL. The CDR3 DNA follows: TGCGCCAGCAGCCAAGGGGAGGCAACAGATACGCAGTATTTT. Amino acid sequence: CASSQGEATDTQYF.